This TCR beta chain was profiled in a study of T cells in Graves' hyperthyroidism and ophthalmopathy. Study context: It was at initial diagnosis, before any treatment, that peripheral blood was collected.

This clonotype was found a few times. The junction shows a germline mismatch at one end, possibly a read error. RNA transcripts provided the source from which TCR beta CDR3 regions were amplified. Initially, a first-round RT-PCR of the TCR CDR3 employed the HTBI primer set. TCRdb independently ran MiXCR on the multiplex PCR reads; one entry per CDR3 protein. The data show about 270,000 distinct CDR3 sequences, approximately 24% seen once. The TCR sequence derives from a woman aged 40 to 50 with Graves' ophthalmopathy. Input material: blood.

CDR3: CAGSLPRTGNTGELFF. The CDR3 coding sequence is TGTGCCGGCAGCTTACCAAGGACAGGGAACACCGGGGAGCTGTTTTTT. The V call is TRBV5-4, the J call TRBJ2-2; 7 bases match TRBD1. CDR1 and CDR2 from the germline V gene are SGHNT and YYREEE (reference sequence). The CDR3 runs 16 residues.